This T cell receptor beta chain stems from a study of T cell responses to AZD1222 COVID-19 vaccine. Here immunoSEQ multiplex PCR was the method, and the copy in TCRdb shows in-frame clones only, minus some. This repertoire shows about 120,000 clones, about 88% found once; its top ten account for around 3%. A note on this clone: As yet, its antigen is unknown.

Study observations and caveats: Only a handful of AZD1222 recipients were seropositive at baseline. It should be noted that donors were predominantly white British and more often female, and clonal diversity was possibly underestimated. Elevations in Spike-specific TCR breadth and depth followed administration of two AZD1222 doses.

In germline, CDR1 is MRHNA, CDR2 SNTAGT. This CDR3 is built from 14 residues. V was shortened by 5 bases and J by 1 base, with 11 bases between the two germline ends. This material consisted of peripheral blood, taken 28 days after the second AZD1222 dose. The chain recombines TRBV6-4 with TRBJ1-1, with D uncertain. The clonotype originates from an adult who received the AZD1222 COVID-19 vaccine. CDR3 nucleotide sequence: TGTGCCAGCAGTCCTGAATTCGGGAACACTGAAGCTTTCTTT. This gives the protein CASSPEFGNTEAFF.